Following are 30 T cell receptor beta chains from one sample sequenced in a study of blood T cell repertoires in COVID-19. The assay was immunoSEQ multiplex PCR, and TCRdb's table has in-frame clones only and misses some. The table records about 270,000 clones, approximately 87% of them present only once. The specimen was peripheral blood. These receptors were taken from a woman aged 30 to 39 with COVID-19, enrolled during active disease.

This CDR3 is CASSLGQEVGGAFF. In DNA, the CDR3 is TGTGCCAGCAGCTTGGGACAGGAGGTAGGAGGAGCTTTCTTT. V gene TRBV5-4 combines with J gene TRBJ1-1; D is possibly TRBD1 (6 bases). Trimming took off 0 bases at V and 10 bases at J, with 16 bases between the two ends. The CDR3 has 14 residues. Germline V lookup: CDR1 SGHNT, CDR2 YYREEE (reference sequence).

This clone has more than one count but fewer than ten. The rearrangement uses TRBV5-4 and TRBJ1-6, with 7 bases lining up with TRBD1. Germline V gene lookup returns CDR1 SGHNT and CDR2 YYREEE (reference sequence). Losses at the gene ends were 1 base for V and 9 bases for J; bases not matched to a gene: 4. This CDR3 contains 14 residues. CDR3 sequence: CASSLQNRGSPLHF. The CDR3, as DNA: TGTGCCAGCAGCTTGCAAAACAGGGGTTCACCCCTCCACTTT.

This clone has a handful of counts. The rearrangement uses TRBV7-9 and TRBJ2-7, with 7 bases matching TRBD2. The CDR3 is made up of 15 amino acids. CDR1 is SEHNR and CDR2 is FQNEAQ in the germline V gene (reference sequence). After removal of 2 bases from V and 4 bases from J, the junction contained 8 bases not matched to a gene. The CDR3 DNA follows: TGTGCCAGCAGCTTATTATCCGGGGGGTCGTACGAGCAGTACTTC. The encoded protein is CASSLLSGGSYEQYF.

This rearrangement joins TRBV19 to TRBJ2-6; D not certain. The V end was cut by 5 bases, the J end by 0 bases, with 17 bases between. The CDR3 is 18 amino acids. CDR1 LNHDA and CDR2 SQIVND come from the germline V gene (reference sequence). CDR3 DNA: TGTGCCAGTAGTTGGGCAGGAATAACCCTCTCTGGGGCCAACGTCCTGACTTTC. Its translation is CASSWAGITLSGANVLTF.

The rearrangement links TRBV5-1 to TRBJ1-6; D unclear. The V end lost 0 bases, the J end lost 1 base, and 8 bases lay between the germline ends. Germline V gives CDR1 SGHRS, CDR2 YFSETQ. This CDR3 is built from 16 residues. CDR3 loop: CASSLDRESYNSPLHF. The CDR3 DNA follows: TGCGCCAGCAGCTTGGACCGGGAATCCTATAATTCACCCCTCCACTTT.

The J gene is TRBJ1-5, the V gene TRBV7-8; 8 nucleotides match TRBD1. Germline-derived CDR1 and CDR2 are SGHVS and FQNEAQ. The trim removed 1 base at V and 3 bases at J, leaving 5 bases unmatched. The CDR3 loop spans 16 amino acids. CDR3 in DNA: TGTGCCAGCAGCTTAGTGGGCAGGGGGCTCAATCAGCCCCAGCATTTT. It translates to CASSLVGRGLNQPQHF.

This chain links TRBV4-1 with TRBJ2-7; 8 bases match TRBD2. Trimming removed 1 base from V and 0 bases from J; junction bases left unmatched: 14. Looked up from germline, CDR1 is MGHRA and CDR2 is YSYEKL. This CDR3 region has 19 residues. This chain's CDR3 is CASSQGRLGGGIDSYEQYF. Here the CDR3 DNA reads TGCGCCAGCAGCCAAGGGCGATTAGGCGGGGGGATCGACTCCTACGAGCAGTACTTC.

The chain is built from TRBV27 and TRBJ2-7, with 10 bases matching TRBD1. The ends lost 4 bases at V and 4 bases at J; junction bases unmatched: 1. CDR3 length: 13 residues. CDR1 MNHEY and CDR2 SMNVEV come from the germline V gene (reference sequence). The CDR3 protein is CASSWGQGYEQYF. The CDR3 bases are TGTGCCAGCAGTTGGGGACAGGGGTACGAGCAGTACTTC.

The sample holds one count of this clone. The rearrangement links TRBV2 to TRBJ2-2; D perhaps matches TRBD1 (5 bases). CDR1 is SNHLY, CDR2 FYNNEI, per germline. Trimming cost V 5 bases and J 13 bases, with 17 bases left between them. This CDR3 is built from 13 residues. CDR3 sequence: CASSSGHPIWLFF. The CDR3 DNA reads TGTGCCAGCAGTTCTGGACATCCAATATGGCTGTTTTTT.

This chain uses TRBV28 with TRBJ2-7; weak D call: TRBD2 (7 bases). Trimming left V 3 bases short and J 7 bases short, with 16 bases between. Germline V CDR1 and CDR2: MDHEN, SYDVKM. The CDR3 length is 14 residues. This CDR3 reads CASSFRGGPGEQYF. The DNA for the CDR3 is TGTGCCAGCAGTTTTAGGGGGGGACCTGGGGAGCAGTACTTC. Full variable domain (missing parts from reference TRBV28 and TRBJ2-7): DVKVTQSSRYLVKRTGEKVFLECVQDMDHENMFWYRQDPGLGLRLIYFSYDVKMKEKGDIPEGYSVSREKKERFSLILESASTNQTSMYLCASSFRGGPGEQYFGPGTRLTVT.

This CDR3 reads CASSYQGASYGYTF. In nucleotides, the CDR3 is TGTGCCAGCAGTTACCAGGGGGCGTCCTATGGCTACACCTTC. The gene calls are TRBV27 and TRBJ1-2, with 8 bases fitting TRBD1. The V segment lost 4 bases and the J segment 4 bases; nucleotides outside the gene matches: 5. Germline V CDR1 and CDR2: MNHEY, SMNVEV (reference sequence). The length of the CDR3 is 14 residues.

The genes are TRBV12-5 and TRBJ2-5; D might be TRBD2 (6 bases). The germline CDR1 and CDR2 sequences are LGHNT and FRNRAP. Between the trimmed V and J ends, which lost 3 bases and 0 bases, there was a span of 14 bases. The length of the CDR3 is 16 residues. CDR3 region: CASGFDGGDYQETQYF. The CDR3 DNA reads as TGTGCTAGTGGTTTTGATGGCGGGGACTACCAAGAGACCCAGTACTTC.

The rearrangement uses TRBV18 and TRBJ1-3; maybe TRBD1 (5 bases). Trimming took 0 bases from V and 1 from J, leaving 7 bases between them. There are 15 residues in the CDR3. Per the germline V gene, CDR1 is KGHSH and CDR2 is LQKENI. CDR3 region: CASSPPTDSGNTIYF. CDR3 in DNA: TGTGCCAGCTCACCACCGACAGATTCTGGAAACACCATATATTTT.

V and J are TRBV11-2 and TRBJ2-1; 9 bases are a match to TRBD2. The CDR3 consists of 15 residues. CDR1 and CDR2 (germline): SGHAT, FQNNGV. With V trimmed by 1 base and J by 7 bases, 5 bases remained unmatched. CDR3 loop: CASSLGGGAINEQFF. The CDR3 DNA follows: TGTGCCAGCAGCTTAGGCGGGGGGGCCATTAATGAGCAGTTCTTC.

The V call is TRBV9, the J call TRBJ2-2; unclear D gene. The CDR3 totals 15 residues. Trimming pared 0 bases from V and 2 bases from J, leaving 8 bases between. Germline-derived CDR1 and CDR2 are SGDLS and YYNGEE. CDR3 nucleotides: TGTGCCAGCAGCGTAGGTCAGGTTAACACCGGGGAGCTGTTTTTT. This gives the protein CASSVGQVNTGELFF. Full variable domain (missing parts from reference TRBV9 and TRBJ2-2): DSGVTQTPKHLITATGQRVTLRCSPRSGDLSVYWYQQSLDQGLQFLIQYYNGEERAKGNILERFSAQQFPDLHSELNLSSLELGDSALYFCASSVGQVNTGELFFGEGSRLTVL.

The chain joins TRBV28 to TRBJ2-7, with a weak D call TRBD1 (5 bases). The V end was cut by 3 bases, the J end by 3 bases, with 9 bases between. Germline CDR1 reads MDHEN; CDR2 reads SYDVKM. The CDR3 runs 13 residues. The CDR3: CASSFYRLYEQYF. CDR3 in DNA: TGTGCCAGCAGTTTTTACAGGCTCTACGAGCAGTACTTC.

V usage is TRBV2 and J usage is TRBJ2-3, with 8 nucleotides matching TRBD2. J gave up 1 base and V 6 bases, and 3 bases lay outside the gene matches. This CDR3 spans 14 amino acids. Germline V gives CDR1 SNHLY, CDR2 FYNNEI. The CDR3 spells CASSGLARTDTQYF. The CDR3 nucleotides read TGTGCCAGCAGCGGACTAGCCCGCACAGATACGCAGTATTTT.

This chain connects TRBV7-8 to TRBJ2-7; a possible D gene is TRBD2 (6 bases). Trimming removed 0 bases at V and 3 bases at J, with 9 bases between. The CDR3 length is 14 residues. Per germline, CDR1 SGHVS and CDR2 FQNEAQ. The CDR3 is CASSLAHGSYEQYF. The CDR3 DNA is TGTGCCAGCAGCTTAGCACACGGGAGCTACGAGCAGTACTTC. Full variable domain (remainder filled in from reference TRBV7-8 and TRBJ2-7): GAGVSQSPRYKVAKRGQDVALRCDPISGHVSLFWYQQALGQGPEFLTYFQNEAQLDKSGLPSDRFFAERPEGSVSTLKIQRTQQEDSAVYLCASSLAHGSYEQYFGPGTRLTVT.

This sequence joins TRBV19 and TRBJ1-6, with a tentative D call TRBD1 (5 bases). V lost 5 bases and J 3 bases, leaving 11 bases between the germline ends. CDR1 and CDR2 from the germline V gene are LNHDA and SQIVND (reference sequence). The CDR3 is 15 residues long. CDR3 DNA: TGTGCCAGTAGTCGACAGAATTACTATAATTCACCCCTCCACTTT. This sequence encodes CASSRQNYYNSPLHF.

This sequence joins TRBV5-5 and TRBJ2-1; 10 bases are a match to TRBD1. Germline V gene sequence: CDR1 SGHKS, CDR2 YYEKEE (reference sequence). V trimming: 1 base; J trimming: 9 bases; junction bases outside the gene matches: 7. This CDR3 has 15 amino acids. The CDR3 sequence: CASSLWDRGFLEQFF. The CDR3 DNA follows: TGTGCCAGCAGCTTGTGGGACAGGGGTTTTCTTGAGCAGTTCTTC.

The chain uses TRBV23-1 and TRBJ1-6; no definite D call. TRBV23-1 is known as an ORF, though its function is uncertain. This CDR3 contains 15 residues. The CDR3 DNA reads as TGCGAAGGTGTCAAAGATACAGTAAATAATTCACCCCTCCACTTT. The encoded protein is CEGVKDTVNNSPLHF.

The V call is TRBV21-1, the J call TRBJ1-5; the table assigns TRBD1, which was not confirmed against the DNA. TRBV21-1 is a pseudogene segment. The CDR3 has 17 residues. The DNA for the CDR3 is TGTGCCAGCAGCCGCGGGACAGGGAATCTACGCAATCAGCCCCAGCATTTT. Translated: CASSRGTGNLRNQPQHF.

This clone has only one observation. The rearrangement links TRBV19 to TRBJ1-2; 8 positions agree with TRBD1. After removal of 3 bases from V and 4 bases from J, the junction contained 4 bases not matched to a gene. The CDR3 sequence is 14 residues long. The germline V gene has CDR1 LNHDA and CDR2 SQIVND (reference sequence). CDR3: CASSIGQGVYGYTF. The CDR3 bases are TGTGCCAGTAGTATCGGACAGGGAGTCTATGGCTACACCTTC.

The chain recombines TRBV6-5 with TRBJ1-1; TRBD1 matches 7 bases. The germline V gene has CDR1 MNHEY and CDR2 SVGAGI. J lost 4 bases, V lost 4 bases, and 9 bases had no gene match. The CDR3 sequence is 15 residues long. This chain's CDR3 is CASSWDTGVPTEAFF. In nucleotides, the CDR3 is TGTGCCAGCAGTTGGGATACAGGGGTTCCCACTGAAGCTTTCTTT.

This clone was detected only once. The gene calls are TRBV5-5 and TRBJ2-3; tentatively, D is TRBD2 (6 bases). The CDR3 runs to 16 residues. Trimming stripped 1 base from V and 0 bases from J, with 12 bases between. CDR1 SGHKS and CDR2 YYEKEE come from the germline V gene (reference sequence). The CDR3: CASSLTGGVSTDTQYF. CDR3 bases: TGTGCCAGCAGCTTGACAGGCGGGGTTAGCACAGATACGCAGTATTTT.

This chain links TRBV11-2 with TRBJ2-1, with D possibly TRBD2 on 5 matching bases. The CDR3 spans 11 residues. The germline V gene has CDR1 SGHAT and CDR2 FQNNGV. V gave up 5 bases and J gave up 13 bases, with 12 bases separating them. The DNA for the CDR3 is TGTGCCAGCAGCGTCGGTGGACTCCAGTTCTTC. Its translation: CASSVGGLQFF.

This chain uses TRBV9 with TRBJ2-4, with D possibly matching TRBD1 (6 bases). Trimming stripped 0 bases from V and 0 bases from J, with 31 bases between. Germline V gene lookup returns CDR1 SGDLS and CDR2 YYNGEE. The CDR3 totals 23 residues. CDR3 DNA: TGTGCCAGCAGCGTAGGTAACAGGGCCTCAGCAACAAGTTTTCCCGTAGCCAAAAACATTCAGTACTTC. Its protein product is CASSVGNRASATSFPVAKNIQYF.

In DNA, the CDR3 is TGTGCCAGCAGTCCGCGCTCCGATACCTACGAGCAGTACTTC. Protein: CASSPRSDTYEQYF. The rearrangement links TRBV27 to TRBJ2-7; no definite D call. Germline V gives CDR1 MNHEY, CDR2 SMNVEV (reference sequence). This CDR3 has 14 amino acids. Trimming stripped 5 bases from V and 2 bases from J, with 13 bases between.

The CDR3 region is CSVETGTGEAFF. CDR3 nucleotides: TGCAGCGTTGAGACCGGGACAGGGGAAGCTTTCTTT. This sequence joins TRBV29-1 and TRBJ1-1; 9 bases are shared with TRBD1. Germline CDR1 SQVTM, CDR2 ANQGSEA. This CDR3 is 12 amino acids long. J gave up 8 bases and V 3 bases, and 4 bases lay outside the gene matches.

The chain links TRBV6-6 to TRBJ2-7; D is ambiguous. The CDR3 is made up of 14 amino acids. Germline loops: CDR1 MNHNY, CDR2 SVGAGI (reference sequence). V was cut by 0 bases and J by 0 bases, with 6 bases left in between. This CDR3 is CASSYSVHSYEQYF. CDR3 sequence (DNA): TGTGCCAGCAGTTACTCCGTACACTCCTACGAGCAGTACTTC.